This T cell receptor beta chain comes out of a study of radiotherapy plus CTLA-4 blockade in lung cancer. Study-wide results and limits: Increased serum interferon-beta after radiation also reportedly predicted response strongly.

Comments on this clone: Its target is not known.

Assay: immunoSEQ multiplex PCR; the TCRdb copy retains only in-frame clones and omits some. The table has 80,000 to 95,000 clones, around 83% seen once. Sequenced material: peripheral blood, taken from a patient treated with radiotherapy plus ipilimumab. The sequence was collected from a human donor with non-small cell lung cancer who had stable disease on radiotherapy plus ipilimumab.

The CDR3 sequence: CAPRGLISGNTIYF. The CDR3 nucleotides are TGTGCCCCTAGGGGGCTCATCTCTGGAAACACCATATATTTT. The rearrangement links TRBV9 to TRBJ1-3, with 7 bases fitting TRBD1. J was trimmed by 0 bases and V by 10 bases; bases with no gene match: 7. Germline V gene lookup returns CDR1 SGDLS and CDR2 YYNGEE. The CDR3 is 14 residues long.